Sample share makes the clone carrying this TCR beta chain medium-sized. Its antigen is currently unknown. Regarding treatment: approximately 9-day PBMC culture with coronavirus spike peptide pools or control peptides (ViraFEST assay). During the years 2011-2018, before the COVID-19 pandemic, the unexposed donor's CD4+ T cells were collected. Sequenced with the Oncomine TCR Beta short-read assay was DNA taken from cultured CD4+ T cells. TCRdb reanalysed the PCR reads using MiXCR and keeps one entry per CDR3 protein. Among more than 4,500 distinct CDR3 sequences listed, about a third were seen once. The CDR3 is 15 amino acids. V lost 2 bases to trimming and J lost 1 base, with 9 bases between them. Germline CDR1 LNHNV, CDR2 YYDKDF (reference sequence). This specimen belongs to a study of vaccination and CD4 T cells after COVID-19. Whole-study findings and limits: Researchers report that 304 of 307 vaccine-specific clones in convalescent patients proved spike mono-reactive.

This chain connects TRBV15 to TRBJ1-5; no firm D call. Input material: CD4+ T cells from blood, cultured in vitro. This receptor was obtained from a human donor in good health. The CDR3 DNA reads as TGTGCCACCAGCAGAACGGGTCAGAGCAATCAGCCCCAGCATTTT. Encoded protein: CATSRTGQSNQPQHF.